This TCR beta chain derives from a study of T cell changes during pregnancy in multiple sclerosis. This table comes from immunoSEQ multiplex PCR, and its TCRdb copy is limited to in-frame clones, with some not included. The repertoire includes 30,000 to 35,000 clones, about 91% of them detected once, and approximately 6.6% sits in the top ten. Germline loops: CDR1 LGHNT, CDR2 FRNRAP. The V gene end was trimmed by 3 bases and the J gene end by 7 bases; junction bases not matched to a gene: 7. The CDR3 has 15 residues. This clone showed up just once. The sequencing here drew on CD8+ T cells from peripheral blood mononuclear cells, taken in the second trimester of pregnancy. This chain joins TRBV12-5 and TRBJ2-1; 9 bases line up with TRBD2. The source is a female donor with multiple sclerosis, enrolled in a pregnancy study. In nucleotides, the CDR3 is TGTGCTAGTGGTTTAGGCGGGAGGGCCCATAATGAGCAGTTCTTC. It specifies CASGLGGRAHNEQFF.